These T cell receptor beta chains were read from a single sample in a study of cytomegalovirus exposure and HLA in healthy donors. This table comes from immunoSEQ multiplex PCR, and its TCRdb copy is limited to in-frame clones, with some not included. This sample yields 100,000 to 150,000 clones, of which around 74% are seen a single time; roughly 6% belongs to the top ten. The specimen sequenced was PBMCs. The origin of the receptors is a woman in her fifties or sixties in good health and CMV-seropositive. The CDR3 runs from the conserved cysteine through the conserved F or W. Each record gives: V gene, clone size, D gene, J gene, CDR3 protein, CDR3 DNA. D genes are given only for firm matches. Clone size, where shown, is once, few, many, or a class for clones that have expanded.

TRBV11-2	.	.	TRBJ1-5	CASSFSGSGQPQHF	TGTGCCAGCAGCTTTTCGGGGTCCGGTCAGCCCCAGCATTTT
TRBV14	once	.	TRBJ2-3	CASSRPGLSTDTQYF	TGTGCCAGCAGCAGACCGGGACTCAGCACAGATACGCAGTATTTT
TRBV19	once	.	TRBJ2-4	CASMSSKNIQYF	TGTGCCAGTATGAGCTCCAAAAACATTCAGTACTTC
TRBV7-8	.	.	TRBJ1-5	CASFGGGPQPQHF	TGTGCCAGCTTTGGGGGGGGGCCTCAGCCCCAGCATTTT
TRBV30	few	TRBD1	TRBJ2-3	CACLSRDRGFTQYF	TGTGCCTGTTTGTCCCGGGACAGGGGGTTTACGCAGTATTTT
TRBV5-6	.	TRBD2	TRBJ2-7	CASSSIAGGTYEQYF	TGTGCCAGCAGCTCAATAGCGGGGGGGACCTACGAGCAGTACTTC
TRBV9	.	.	TRBJ2-7	CASSVAPFPVF	TGTGCCAGCAGCGTAGCTCCCTTCCCGGTCTTC
TRBV11-3	.	TRBD2	TRBJ2-1	CASSKTTSGATYNEQFF	TGTGCCAGCAGCAAAACCACTAGCGGGGCGACCTACAATGAGCAGTTCTTC
TRBV10-3	.	TRBD2	TRBJ2-7	CAIKKAGSSYEQYF	TGTGCCATCAAAAAAGCGGGGAGCTCCTACGAGCAGTACTTC
TRBV9	.	TRBD2	TRBJ2-7	CASSAGTSGGPYEQYF	TGTGCCAGCAGCGCGGGGACTAGCGGGGGCCCTTACGAGCAGTACTTC
TRBV5-4	.	TRBD1	TRBJ1-2	CASSGREGQGGKLGYTF	TGTGCCAGCAGCGGCCGAGAAGGACAGGGGGGTAAGCTCGGCTACACCTTC
TRBV5-4	few	TRBD1	TRBJ1-6	CASSPGTGANSPLHF	TGTGCCAGCAGCCCCGGGACAGGAGCTAATTCACCCCTCCACTTT
TRBV6-5	once	.	TRBJ1-1	CASRSAQWETEAFF	TGTGCCAGCAGGAGCGCTCAATGGGAGACTGAAGCTTTCTTT
TRBV7-9	few	.	TRBJ2-7	CASSLGAGGEQYF	TGTGCCAGCAGCTTAGGGGCAGGTGGCGAGCAGTACTTC
TRBV29-1	few	.	TRBJ2-7	CSVVVSVLAYEQYF	TGCAGCGTTGTGGTGTCGGTCCTGGCCTACGAGCAGTACTTC
TRBV19	.	TRBD1	TRBJ1-4	CASTKLPGQANEKLFF	TGTGCCAGTACCAAGCTCCCGGGACAGGCTAATGAAAAACTGTTTTTT
TRBV5-1	.	.	TRBJ2-2	CASSGTMDSGTGELFF	TGCGCCAGCAGCGGAACCATGGACAGTGGTACCGGGGAGCTGTTTTTT
TRBV10-1	.	TRBD1	TRBJ2-7	CASSPSGTVYEQYF	TGCGCCAGCAGTCCTTCGGGGACAGTCTACGAGCAGTACTTC
TRBV7-9	.	.	TRBJ1-3	CASSLRGASSGNTIYF	TGTGCCAGCAGCCTTCGAGGTGCCAGCTCTGGAAACACCATATATTTT
TRBV4-2	.	TRBD2	TRBJ2-3	CASSRGGGGRGDTQYF	TGTGCCAGCAGCCGGGGCGGCGGGGGGAGAGGAGATACGCAGTATTTT
TRBV6-6	.	.	TRBJ2-7	CASSYSLDSEQYF	TGTGCCAGCAGTTACTCGTTGGACTCCGAGCAGTACTTC
TRBV2	few	.	TRBJ2-1	CASSDPRQYNEQFF	TGTGCCAGCAGTGACCCGCGACAATACAATGAGCAGTTCTTC
TRBV5-8	.	.	TRBJ2-3	CASSLRTGRGTQYF	TGTGCCAGCAGCTTGAGAACAGGGAGAGGTACGCAGTATTTT
TRBV5-6	.	TRBD2	TRBJ2-7	CASSLAAGGYEQYF	TGTGCCAGCAGCTTGGCGGCGGGGGGGTACGAGCAGTACTTC
TRBV6-1	.	.	TRBJ1-2	CASSETWTVYGYTF	TGTGCCAGCAGTGAAACCTGGACAGTCTATGGCTACACCTTC